The sequence of this T cell receptor beta chain was determined in a study of blood T cell repertoires in COVID-19. Generated by immunoSEQ multiplex PCR, the TCRdb table keeps only in-frame clones and is missing some. Among tens of thousands of clones, roughly 83% were seen once, and the ten largest hold roughly 10%. V was pared by 1 base and J by 1 base, with 16 bases between. Germline V CDR1 and CDR2: LGHNA, YSLEER. The CDR3 has 17 residues. Patients of the Seattle cohort, enrolled during active infection, were followed longitudinally. The receptor comes from a man in his fifties or sixties with COVID-19, enrolled during active disease. The chain has TRBV4-3 and TRBJ1-1, with a possible D match to TRBD1 (5 bases). Sequencing used peripheral blood. This chain's CDR3 is CASSQGIGVMGNTEAFF. CDR3 nucleotide sequence: TGCGCCAGCAGCCAAGGAATAGGGGTAATGGGGAACACTGAAGCTTTCTTT.